A selection of T cell receptor beta chains follows, all from one sample in a study of control samples from healthy donors and cancer patients. The repertoire was sequenced with immunoSEQ multiplex PCR; TCRdb's copy has only in-frame clones and lacks some. The sample contains 150,000 to 200,000 clones, 88% of which appear only once. The sample consisted of blood. The receptors originated from a man aged 18 to 30 in good health. The CDR3 runs from the conserved cysteine through the conserved F or W. The D gene is left open where the match is weak. Only part of the rows carry a size: once, few, many, or a class if the clone is expanded.

J gene: TRBJ1-3
V gene: TRBV19
D gene: NA
clone size: NA
CDR3 DNA: TGTGCCAGTATGTGGGGGGCAAATGGAAACACCATATATTTT
CDR3 protein: CASMWGANGNTIYF

J gene: TRBJ2-7
V gene: TRBV12-3/TRBV12-4
D gene: NA
clone size: NA
CDR3 DNA: TGTGCCAGCAGTCGGGACACAACCTACGAGCAGTACTTC
CDR3 protein: CASSRDTTYEQYF

J gene: TRBJ2-2
V gene: TRBV7-9
D gene: NA
clone size: once
CDR3 DNA: TGTGCCAGCAGCCTATTGCCCCTCCGGGTCGTTCGTAACACCGGGGAGCTGTTTTTT
CDR3 protein: CASSLLPLRVVRNTGELFF

J gene: TRBJ2-2
V gene: TRBV6-2/TRBV6-3
D gene: NA
clone size: NA
CDR3 DNA: TGTGCCAGCAGTTACCGCACACCGGGACCTAACACCGGGGAGCTGTTTTTT
CDR3 protein: CASSYRTPGPNTGELFF

J gene: TRBJ2-7
V gene: TRBV5-1
D gene: NA
clone size: NA
CDR3 DNA: TGCGCCAGCAGCCCCGGGTTAGGGAGGTACGAGCAGTACTTC
CDR3 protein: CASSPGLGRYEQYF

J gene: TRBJ1-1
V gene: TRBV2
D gene: NA
clone size: NA
CDR3 DNA: TGTGCCAGCAGTCCAGGGAACACTGAAGCTTTCTTT
CDR3 protein: CASSPGNTEAFF

J gene: TRBJ2-7
V gene: TRBV27
D gene: TRBD1
clone size: NA
CDR3 DNA: TGTGCCAGCAGCCGGACAGGGGGGGGCTACGAGCAGTACTTC
CDR3 protein: CASSRTGGGYEQYF

J gene: TRBJ2-3
V gene: TRBV7-9
D gene: NA
clone size: NA
CDR3 DNA: TGTGCCAGCAGCTTAGAAGCAACGGTCAACACAGATACGCAGTATTTT
CDR3 protein: CASSLEATVNTDTQYF

J gene: TRBJ1-1
V gene: TRBV7-2
D gene: NA
clone size: few
CDR3 DNA: TGTGCCAGCAGCTTAGGTGGGGTGGGGCCCACTGAAGCTTTCTTT
CDR3 protein: CASSLGGVGPTEAFF

J gene: TRBJ1-1
V gene: TRBV5-6
D gene: NA
clone size: NA
CDR3 DNA: TGTGCCAGCAGCTTGGTCTCAGGCACTGAAGCTTTCTTT
CDR3 protein: CASSLVSGTEAFF

J gene: TRBJ2-2
V gene: TRBV30
D gene: NA
clone size: NA
CDR3 DNA: TGTGCCTGGAATTCCAGGGACACCGGGGAGCTGTTTTTT
CDR3 protein: CAWNSRDTGELFF

J gene: TRBJ1-5
V gene: TRBV7-9
D gene: NA
clone size: NA
CDR3 DNA: TGTGCCAGCAGCTTAGGTGGCACTAGCAATCAGCCCCAGCATTTT
CDR3 protein: CASSLGGTSNQPQHF

J gene: TRBJ2-1
V gene: TRBV7-2
D gene: TRBD2
clone size: NA
CDR3 DNA: TGTGCCAGCAGGATCACTAGCGGGGCCTACAATGAGCAGTTCTTC
CDR3 protein: CASRITSGAYNEQFF

J gene: TRBJ2-3
V gene: TRBV28
D gene: NA
clone size: NA
CDR3 DNA: TGTGCCAGCAGTTTATTGGTTGGCTCACGCAGGGCAGATACGCAGTATTTT
CDR3 protein: CASSLLVGSRRADTQYF

J gene: TRBJ2-3
V gene: TRBV3-1/TRBV3-2
D gene: NA
clone size: NA
CDR3 DNA: TGTGCCAGCAGCCAAGCCCGCGGGGTGAGGGATACGCAGTATTTT
CDR3 protein: CASSQARGVRDTQYF

J gene: TRBJ2-3
V gene: TRBV19
D gene: TRBD1
clone size: NA
CDR3 DNA: TGTGCCAGTAATCCGGGACAGGGAGGGGCAGATACGCAGTATTTT
CDR3 protein: CASNPGQGGADTQYF

J gene: TRBJ1-2
V gene: TRBV19
D gene: NA
clone size: NA
CDR3 DNA: TGTGCCAGTAGTACCCATAGTGGCTACACCTTC
CDR3 protein: CASSTHSGYTF

J gene: TRBJ2-7
V gene: TRBV6-5
D gene: NA
clone size: NA
CDR3 DNA: TGTGCCAGCAGCCGACAGGGAGGGGGCGAGCAGTACTTC
CDR3 protein: CASSRQGGGEQYF

J gene: TRBJ1-2
V gene: TRBV6-1
D gene: NA
clone size: NA
CDR3 DNA: TGTGCCAGCAGTGAAGGGTACGCTAACTATGGCTACACCTTC
CDR3 protein: CASSEGYANYGYTF

J gene: TRBJ1-1
V gene: TRBV18
D gene: NA
clone size: NA
CDR3 DNA: TGTGCCAGCTCGCTGGCGGGCCTGAACACTGAAGCTTTCTTT
CDR3 protein: CASSLAGLNTEAFF

J gene: TRBJ2-5
V gene: TRBV5-1
D gene: TRBD1
clone size: NA
CDR3 DNA: TGCGCCAGCAGCAGGGGACAGGGGTTTGAGGAGACCCAGTACTTC
CDR3 protein: CASSRGQGFEETQYF

J gene: TRBJ2-7
V gene: TRBV5-1
D gene: NA
clone size: NA
CDR3 DNA: TGCGCCAGCAGCTTGGCTAACGGCTACGAGCAGTACTTC
CDR3 protein: CASSLANGYEQYF

J gene: TRBJ1-1
V gene: TRBV7-9
D gene: NA
clone size: NA
CDR3 DNA: TGTGCCAGCAGCTTGGTGAACACTGAAGCTTTCTTT
CDR3 protein: CASSLVNTEAFF

J gene: TRBJ1-6
V gene: TRBV9
D gene: NA
clone size: NA
CDR3 DNA: TGTGCCAGCAGCGCTGACGGGGATAATTCACCCCTCCACTTT
CDR3 protein: CASSADGDNSPLHF